The 11 T cell receptor beta chains below were found in one sample sequenced in a study of blood T cell repertoires in COVID-19. Clones were sequenced by immunoSEQ multiplex PCR, and TCRdb holds only the in-frame ones, with some missing. The sample shows fewer than 450,000 clones, around 89% of them seen only once. The sample consisted of peripheral blood. These receptors all stem from a woman in her forties or fifties with COVID-19, enrolled during active disease.

The V call is TRBV10-3, the J call TRBJ1-4, with 8 bases matching TRBD1. Germline CDR1 is ENHRY and CDR2 is SYGVKD. Unmatched junction bases numbered 8, after V lost 2 bases and J lost 0 bases. This CDR3 is 18 amino acids long. The CDR3 DNA sequence: TGTGCCATCAGTGAGGTCGGGGGGACAGGAGCAACTAATGAAAAACTGTTTTTT. Protein product: CAISEVGGTGATNEKLFF.

In its sample, this clone was seen a few times. The chain combines TRBV6-5 with TRBJ2-7; D gene uncertain. This CDR3 comprises 14 residues. CDR1 is MNHEY, CDR2 SVGAGI, per germline. V was clipped by 0 bases and J by 3 bases, with 9 bases between them. The CDR3 bases are TGTGCCAGCAGTTACTCGGGTCTAGTCTACGAGCAGTACTTC. Translation: CASSYSGLVYEQYF.

This clone was recorded only once. This rearrangement joins TRBV4-1 to TRBJ1-6, with 7 bases aligning to TRBD1. V was clipped by 0 bases and J by 8 bases; unmatched bases: 13. This CDR3 contains 18 residues. Per germline, CDR1 MGHRA and CDR2 YSYEKL. CDR3 region: CASSQDRWTGGTDSPLHF. The CDR3 nucleotides read TGCGCCAGCAGCCAAGATCGTTGGACAGGCGGCACGGATTCACCCCTCCACTTT.

This clone was found a few times. The chain employs TRBV2 and TRBJ1-1, with TRBD1 identical over 8 bases. V was pared by 11 bases and J by 3 bases, with 8 bases of the junction left unmatched. The CDR3 has 13 residues. Germline assignment: CDR1 SNHLY and CDR2 FYNNEI. In DNA, the CDR3 is TGTGCCTCCAACAGGGGGGGATACACTGAAGCTTTCTTT. This translates into CASNRGGYTEAFF. Using reference TRBV2 and TRBJ1-1 for the parts outside the CDR3, the full variable domain is EPEVTQTPSHQVTQMGQEVILRCVPISNHLYFYWYRQILGQKVEFLVSFYNNEISEKSEIFDDQFSVERPDGSNFTLKIRSTKLEDSAMYFCASNRGGYTEAFFGQGTRLTVV.

V usage is TRBV7-9 and J usage is TRBJ1-2; the D is unclear. Germline V gives CDR1 SEHNR, CDR2 FQNEAQ (reference sequence). Trimming stripped 3 bases from V and 5 bases from J, with 7 bases between. CDR3 length: 12 residues. The CDR3, as DNA: TGTGCCAGCAGCTTCGATCGGTATGGCTACACCTTC. Its protein is CASSFDRYGYTF.

CDR3 amino acids: CASSSDFSDTQYF. CDR3 DNA: TGTGCCAGCAGCTCAGACTTTTCAGATACGCAGTATTTT. This chain joins TRBV11-3 and TRBJ2-3; D gene unclear. The CDR3 extends over 13 amino acids. Germline V gene lookup returns CDR1 SGHNT and CDR2 YENEEA. V lost 4 bases to trimming and J lost 4 bases, with 9 bases between them.

The chain combines TRBV6-6 with TRBJ1-6; D unresolved. The CDR3 totals 13 residues. V was cut by 6 bases and J by 8 bases, with 11 bases left in between. CDR1 MNHNY and CDR2 SVGAGI come from the germline V gene (reference sequence). The CDR3 is CASRGLLDSPLHF. The CDR3 DNA is TGTGCCAGCAGGGGCCTGCTGGATTCACCCCTCCACTTT.

This sequence joins TRBV3-1 (or the pseudogene TRBV3-2) and TRBJ1-1; D may be TRBD1 (6 bases). Germline CDR1 reads LGHDT; CDR2 reads YNNKEL (reference sequence). V lost 0 bases, J lost 5 bases, and 13 bases lay in between. CDR3 length: 15 amino acids. The CDR3, as DNA: TGTGCCAGCAGCCAAGATCAGGGGCGGGAGACTGAAGCTTTCTTT. Protein product: CASSQDQGRETEAFF.

The count of this clone is one. The chain uses TRBV5-1 and TRBJ1-1; 7 bases match TRBD1. The germline gives CDR1 SGHRS, CDR2 YFSETQ. The CDR3 is 16 residues long. V lost 4 bases, J lost 1 base, and 10 bases stayed unmatched. The CDR3 region is CASSPRQGDGNTEAFF. CDR3 DNA sequence: TGCGCCAGCAGCCCCAGACAGGGAGATGGGAACACTGAAGCTTTCTTT. Full variable domain (missing parts from reference TRBV5-1 and TRBJ1-1): KAGVTQTPRYLIKTRGQQVTLSCSPISGHRSVSWYQQTPGQGLQFLFEYFSETQRNKGNFPGRFSGRQFSNSRSEMNVSTLELGDSALYLCASSPRQGDGNTEAFFGQGTRLTVV.

This chain links TRBV3-1 (or the pseudogene TRBV3-2) with TRBJ2-7, with D possibly matching TRBD2 (5 bases). The germline CDR1 and CDR2 sequences are LGHDT and YNNKEL (reference sequence). The germline V and J ends were trimmed by 5 bases and 3 bases, with 8 bases remaining between them. The CDR3 sequence is 12 residues long. DNA for the CDR3: TGTGCCAGCAGCTACGGGATCTACGAGCAGTACTTC. It is translated as CASSYGIYEQYF.

This clone was observed a few times. The CDR3 DNA reads as TGTGCCAGCAGTCGGACCCGGGGCGAGCAGTACTTC. This codes for CASSRTRGEQYF. V usage is TRBV2 and J usage is TRBJ2-7, with D perhaps matching TRBD2 (5 bases). This CDR3 region has 12 residues. Per germline, CDR1 SNHLY and CDR2 FYNNEI. Trimming took 5 bases from V and 6 from J, leaving 11 bases between them.